Listed below are T cell receptor beta chains from one sample, sequenced in a study of blood T cell repertoires in COVID-19. The assay was immunoSEQ multiplex PCR, and TCRdb's table has in-frame clones only and misses some. Of some 150,000 clones in the sample, approximately 80% are singletons; the top ten hold over 10%. Sequences were obtained from peripheral blood. The receptor source for this set is a woman in her sixties or seventies with COVID-19, enrolled during active disease. The CDR3 runs from the conserved cysteine through the conserved F or W. The order of the fields is clone size, J gene, V gene, D gene, CDR3 DNA, CDR3 protein. The D gene is left open where the match is weak. The size of a clone is reported for some rows only, either as once, few or many, or as a class for expanded clones.

>NA|TRBJ1-3|TRBV7-6|NA
TGTGCCAGCAGCCCCAGGGGCGACTCTGGAAACACCATATATTTT
CASSPRGDSGNTIYF
>NA|TRBJ1-1|TRBV5-5|NA
TGTGCCAGCAGCTACCCATATTCAGGGAACACTGAAGCTTTCTTT
CASSYPYSGNTEAFF
>NA|TRBJ2-1|TRBV27|TRBD2
TGTGCCAGCAGTTCGGGACTAGCGGGAGTCCCCTACAATGAGCAGTTCTTC
CASSSGLAGVPYNEQFF
>NA|TRBJ2-7|TRBV7-9|TRBD1
TGTGCCAGCAGCTCAAGCCGGGACAGGGGAAGAAGATCCTACGAGCAGTACTTC
CASSSSRDRGRRSYEQYF
>NA|TRBJ2-1|TRBV10-3|TRBD2
TGTGCCATCAGTGAGAAAAGCGGGGGGAACAATGAGCAGTTCTTC
CAISEKSGGNNEQFF
>NA|TRBJ2-1|TRBV7-9|NA
TGTGCCAGCAGCTTTCGCAGCGGGACATCCTACAATGAGCAGTTCTTC
CASSFRSGTSYNEQFF
>NA|TRBJ1-4|TRBV12-3/TRBV12-4|NA
TGTGCCAGCAGTTTTCACAGAGATGAAAAACTGTTTTTT
CASSFHRDEKLFF
>NA|TRBJ1-2|TRBV4-1|NA
TGCGCCAGCAGCCAAGATTTGTGGTTACAGGCCTACACCTTC
CASSQDLWLQAYTF
>NA|TRBJ2-3|TRBV7-3|NA
TGTGCCAGCAGCGACGGTCGGGCAGATACGCAGTATTTT
CASSDGRADTQYF
>NA|TRBJ1-6|TRBV25-1|NA
TGTGCCAGCAGTTCCCCTGGCGGTTTTAATTCACCCCTCCACTTT
CASSSPGGFNSPLHF
>once|TRBJ2-2|TRBV7-3|NA
TGTGCCAGCAGCTACGGGACTAACACCGGGGAGCTGTTTTTT
CASSYGTNTGELFF
>NA|TRBJ1-3|TRBV2|TRBD1
TGTGCCAGCACCTTCGGACAGGTTGGAAACACCATATATTTT
CASTFGQVGNTIYF
>NA|TRBJ1-2|TRBV2|NA
TGTGCCAGCAGCCAAGAAGGGACTCGAGCTAACTATGGCTACACCTTC
CASSQEGTRANYGYTF
>NA|TRBJ1-1|TRBV5-1|TRBD1
TGCGCCAGCAGCCAACCTAACAGGGGGAACACTGAAGCTTTCTTT
CASSQPNRGNTEAFF
>NA|TRBJ1-2|TRBV10-3|NA
TGTGCCATCACCGACATCGGCGGGGACTATGGCTACACCTTC
CAITDIGGDYGYTF
>NA|TRBJ1-2|TRBV9|NA
TGTGCCAGCAGCTCTAGAGCGGAGTATGGCTACACCTTC
CASSSRAEYGYTF
>NA|TRBJ2-5|TRBV29-1|NA
TGCAGCGCCATAGATCCGGGGACCCAGTACTTC
CSAIDPGTQYF
>NA|TRBJ1-3|TRBV30|NA
TGTGCCTGGAAAGAAACTAACACCATATATTTT
CAWKETNTIYF
>NA|TRBJ2-3|TRBV7-3|NA
TGTGCCAGCAGCCAGGGGCGGGATACGCAGTATTTT
CASSQGRDTQYF
>NA|TRBJ1-2|TRBV9|NA
TGTGCCAGCAGCGTGGACCGGGAGGACTATGGCTACACCTTC
CASSVDREDYGYTF
>NA|TRBJ2-1|TRBV1|NA
TGCACCTGGTTGTCGGGGGGGCCAGGTGAGCAGTTCTTC
CTWLSGGPGEQFF
>NA|TRBJ1-6|TRBV18|NA
TGTGCCAGCTCACCAACAGCTAATAATTCACCCCTCCACTTT
CASSPTANNSPLHF
>NA|TRBJ2-7|TRBV6-5|NA
TGTGCCAGCAGCCGACACTTTTTCTACGAGCAGTACTTC
CASSRHFFYEQYF
>NA|TRBJ2-1|TRBV5-4|TRBD1
TGTGCCAGCAGCTTGTATGGACAGGGCTACAATGAGCAGTTCTTC
CASSLYGQGYNEQFF
>NA|TRBJ1-2|TRBV21-1|NA
TGTGGAGATTGGGGGGATGGCTACACCTTC
CGDWGDGYTF
>NA|TRBJ2-1|TRBV10-1|TRBD2
TGCGCCAGCAGCACCGGGACTAGCTACAATGAGCAGTTCTTC
CASSTGTSYNEQFF
>NA|TRBJ1-1|TRBV12-3/TRBV12-4|NA
TGTGCCAGCAGGCTCCGGACTGAAGCTTTCTTT
CASRLRTEAFF
>NA|TRBJ1-5|TRBV18|NA
TGTGCCAGCTCGCCGACACAGGGCAATCAGCCCCAGCATTTT
CASSPTQGNQPQHF
>NA|TRBJ1-1|TRBV5-6|NA
TGTGCCAGCAGCTTGTCAGGGACCCAGGGGGCTTTCTTT
CASSLSGTQGAFF
>few|TRBJ1-5|TRBV23-1|NA
TGCGCCAGCACCTCAGGGGCGAGTCAGCCCCAGCATTTT
CASTSGASQPQHF
>few|TRBJ2-1|TRBV5-8|TRBD1
TGTGCCAGCAGCTTGGGACAGGGGGATATGAATGAGCAGTTCTTC
CASSLGQGDMNEQFF
>NA|TRBJ1-3|TRBV11-2|NA
TGTGCCAGCAGCTTAGGGTACAGGGACCCAAGAAACACCATATATTTT
CASSLGYRDPRNTIYF
>NA|TRBJ1-1|TRBV25-1|NA
TGTGCCAGCAGTGTTGGACAGCGTGAAGCTTTCTTT
CASSVGQREAFF
>NA|TRBJ1-2|TRBV5-1|NA
TGCGCCAGCAGCCCAGGGGAAGCTAACTATGGCTACACCTTC
CASSPGEANYGYTF
>once|TRBJ1-2|TRBV25-1|NA
TGTGCCAGCAGTGAACCGGGAAGATCTAACTATGGCTACACCTTC
CASSEPGRSNYGYTF
>NA|TRBJ2-7|TRBV7-2|TRBD2
TGTGCCAGCAGTTTCTCGACTAGCGGGAGAACTTACGAGCAGTACTTC
CASSFSTSGRTYEQYF
>NA|TRBJ1-1|TRBV19|NA
TGTGCCAGTACCCTCACGGGGGAGAACACTGAAGCTTTCTTT
CASTLTGENTEAFF
>NA|TRBJ1-5|TRBV6-5|TRBD1
TGTGCCAGCCAGTTATTCAGGGGGCTCCAGCCCCAGCATTTT
CASQLFRGLQPQHF
>NA|TRBJ1-5|TRBV5-1|TRBD1
TGCGCCAGCAGCTTGGCAGGGGGAAATCAGCCCCAGCATTTT
CASSLAGGNQPQHF
>NA|TRBJ1-6|TRBV9|NA
TGTGCCAGCAGTCCTGCAGTCAGCTCCTATAATTCACCCCTCCACTTT
CASSPAVSSYNSPLHF
>NA|TRBJ1-1|TRBV4-1|NA
TGCGCCAGCAGCCCATACTCAACAGCCAACACTGAAGCTTTCTTT
CASSPYSTANTEAFF
>NA|TRBJ1-1|TRBV3-1/TRBV3-2|NA
TGTGCCAGCAGCCAAGAATGGTCTCTAGGACCCGGGGGGCTGAACACTGAAGCTTTCTTT
CASSQEWSLGPGGLNTEAFF
>NA|TRBJ1-2|TRBV19|NA
TGTGCCAGTAGTATAGTCGGGGAAGCTAACTATGGCTACACCTTC
CASSIVGEANYGYTF
>NA|TRBJ1-1|TRBV7-2|TRBD1
TGTGCCAGCAGCTCAGCGGGGACAGCTAAAGAAGCTTTCTTT
CASSSAGTAKEAFF
>NA|TRBJ1-1|TRBV30|NA
TGTGCCTGGTATTTCAAAGGGGTCACTGAAGCTTTCTTT
CAWYFKGVTEAFF
>few|TRBJ1-5|TRBV24-1|NA
TGTGCCACCAGTCGGTCCTCTTCGAATCAGCCCCAGCATTTT
CATSRSSSNQPQHF
>NA|TRBJ1-5|TRBV6-5|TRBD1
TGTGCCAGCAGTTCAACAGGGGGCTCCTTCAATCAGCCCCAGCATTTT
CASSSTGGSFNQPQHF
>NA|TRBJ1-1|TRBV6-4|TRBD1
TGTGCCAGCAGAGCCGGGACAGGGGGCACTGAAGCTTTCTTT
CASRAGTGGTEAFF
>NA|TRBJ1-1|TRBV19|NA
TGTGCCAGTAGTCCCATTACCAAAGGGGTCACTGAAGCTTTCTTT
CASSPITKGVTEAFF
>once|TRBJ1-4|TRBV5-8|NA
TGTGCCAGCAGCTTGAGTCCCACCCGAGGGGAAAAACTGTTTTTT
CASSLSPTRGEKLFF
>few|TRBJ1-3|TRBV18|TRBD1
TGTGCCAGCTCAGGACAGGTCTTCTCTGGAAACACCATATATTTT
CASSGQVFSGNTIYF
>NA|TRBJ1-2|TRBV6-2/TRBV6-3|NA
TGTGCCAGCAGTTGGGGCAAAGCGGGTGGCTACACCTTC
CASSWGKAGGYTF
>NA|TRBJ1-1|TRBV5-1|TRBD1
TGCGCCAGCAGCCTTGACAGGGGAGGCACTGAAGCTTTCTTT
CASSLDRGGTEAFF
>NA|TRBJ1-2|TRBV7-9|NA
TGTGCCAGCAGCTTAGAATCTTTGAACTATGGCTACACCTTC
CASSLESLNYGYTF